This T cell receptor (beta chain) comes out of a study of T cells in Graves' hyperthyroidism and ophthalmopathy. Whole-study findings and limits: Blood also contained most expanded thyroid clonotypes above 0.001.

CDR1 is MNHNS, CDR2 SASEGT, per germline. The CDR3 covers 15 residues. Unmatched junction bases numbered 4, after V lost 6 bases and J lost 0 bases. The table lists this clonotype with a few counts. The antigen is unknown. From RNA transcripts, TCR beta CDR3 regions were amplified. With the HTBI primer set, the TCR CDR3 went through a first round of RT-PCR. TCRdb re-analysed the multiplex PCR reads in MiXCR, keeping a single row per CDR3 protein. The sample shows around 450,000 distinct CDR3 sequences, approximately 14% of them seen only once. The diagnostic basis comprised clinical symptoms, serum thyroxine and TRAb, thyroid ultrasound and orbital computed tomography. PBMCs were derived from roughly 10 ml fresh peripheral blood.

The rearrangement links TRBV6-1 to TRBJ2-1, with TRBD2 identical over 8 bases. Sequenced: blood. The receptor was derived from a woman aged 18-29 years with Graves' hyperthyroidism. The DNA of the CDR3 is TGTGCCAGCAGCGGGAGGGCTAGCTCCTACAATGAGCAGTTCTTC. The encoded protein is CASSGRASSYNEQFF.